This T cell receptor (beta chain) was retrieved from a study of blood T cell repertoires in COVID-19. Looking at the study overall: The samples span acute and convalescent COVID-19 from the United States, Italy and Spain. In each case, the material was cDNA or gDNA derived from T cells, B-cell-depleted T cells, or PBMCs.

Original handling: Reference gene primer amplification gave estimated nucleated cell counts. Measured with immunoSEQ multiplex PCR; TCRdb has only the in-frame clones, and not every one. Clone size and V and J calls were adopted from that table, with D and trimming inferred from the DNA. Found here are 95,000 or so clones, about four fifths of them singletons; the top ten hold around 18%. V lost 3 bases to trimming and J lost 4 bases; unmatched junction nucleotides: 5. CDR1 is KGHSH, CDR2 LQKENI, per germline. This CDR3 is built from 14 residues. Input material: peripheral blood. The V and J genes are TRBV18 and TRBJ1-1; 7 bases align to TRBD1. The receptor was derived from an elderly woman with active or convalescent COVID-19. Here the CDR3 reads CASSPPTGTTEAFF. CDR3 bases: TGTGCCAGCTCACCGCCGACAGGGACCACTGAAGCTTTCTTT. Complete variable domain (other parts from reference TRBV18 and TRBJ1-1): NAGVMQNPRHLVRRRGQEARLRCSPMKGHSHVYWYRQLPEEGLKFMVYLQKENIIDESGMPKERFSAEFPKEGPSILRIQQVVRGDSAAYFCASSPPTGTTEAFFGQGTRLTVV.